Each of the 30 T cell receptor beta chains below was sequenced from the same sample in a study of T cell repertoires in cytomegalovirus infection. TCRdb reanalysed the reads using MiXCR and keeps one entry per CDR3 protein. The data show a few hundred thousand distinct CDR3 sequences, about 30% seen once. Source material: PBMCs. These receptors all come from a human donor in good health (CMV status not recorded). Some clones in this sample may be carry-over from other donors' samples.

This clonotype has at least ten counts. The V call is TRBV7-2, the J call TRBJ1-2, with TRBD1 identical over 9 bases. The CDR3 is made up of 14 amino acids. Germline trimming cut 7 bases from V and 4 bases from J; bases unmatched to any gene: 7. The germline V gene encodes CDR1 SGHTA and CDR2 FQGNSA. The CDR3 DNA reads as TGTGCCAGCATCCGGGACAGGGACTTCTATGGCTACACCTTC. Protein sequence: CASIRDRDFYGYTF.

The J gene is TRBJ2-3, the V gene TRBV11-2; possible D gene TRBD2, 6 bases. Between the trimmed V and J ends, which lost 4 bases and 2 bases, there was a span of 16 bases. This CDR3 contains 16 residues. CDR1 SGHAT and CDR2 FQNNGV come from the germline V gene. This CDR3 reads CASSSGWREDTDTQYF. The DNA for the CDR3 is TGTGCCAGCAGCTCTGGGTGGCGGGAAGACACAGATACGCAGTATTTT.

This clonotype was seen more than once but under ten times. A read error may produce the germline difference seen at one junction end. The chain recombines TRBV7-7 with TRBJ2-1; no clear D gene. The CDR3 loop spans 13 amino acids. The V gene's germline CDR1 is SSHAT and CDR2 FNYEAQ (reference sequence). CDR3 protein: CASSDWRYNEQFF. CDR3 DNA sequence: TGTGCTAGCAGCGACTGGCGCTACAATGAGCAGTTCTTC.

This chain connects TRBV5-5 to TRBJ2-7, with D possibly matching TRBD1 (6 bases). The V end was cut by 1 base, the J end by 0 bases, with 11 bases between. Germline V lookup: CDR1 SGHKS, CDR2 YYEKEE (reference sequence). CDR3 length: 15 amino acids. The CDR3 DNA reads TGTGCCAGCAGCTTGTCAGGGGTAAGCTCCTACGAGCAGTACTTC. Translating it yields CASSLSGVSSYEQYF.

This clonotype was seen many times. The CDR3 is CASSGVKASPGNEQFF. The CDR3 DNA follows: TGTGCCAGCAGTGGGGTGAAAGCGAGCCCGGGGAATGAGCAGTTCTTC. The rearrangement joins TRBV6-1 to TRBJ2-1, with D perhaps TRBD2 (5 bases). Per the germline V gene, CDR1 is MNHNS and CDR2 is SASEGT. This CDR3 region has 16 residues. V was cut by 4 bases and J by 7 bases, with 20 bases left in between.

This chain connects TRBV4-1 to TRBJ2-7, with 10 bases matching TRBD2. Germline V gene data show CDR1 as MGHRA and CDR2 as YSYEKL. V shed 0 bases, J shed 5 bases, and the junction held 16 bases outside the gene matches. The CDR3 totals 19 residues. CDR3 sequence: CASSQDWFPQAGGGNEQYF. The CDR3 DNA follows: TGCGCCAGCAGCCAAGATTGGTTCCCCCAAGCGGGAGGGGGGAACGAGCAGTACTTC.

The chain has TRBV30 and TRBJ1-2, with TRBD1 matching 9 bases. Germline CDR1 GTSNPN, CDR2 SVGIG (reference sequence). CDR3 length: 15 amino acids. Unmatched junction bases numbered 2, after V lost 0 bases and J lost 0 bases. CDR3 DNA: TGTGCCTGGAGTGTGGGGACAGGGTCTAACTATGGCTACACCTTC. Its translation is CAWSVGTGSNYGYTF.

The rearrangement uses TRBV4-2 and TRBJ2-1, with 10 bases matching TRBD2. This CDR3 contains 15 residues. V shed 0 bases, J shed 7 bases, and the junction held 3 bases outside the gene matches. Looked up from germline, CDR1 is LGHNA and CDR2 is YNFKEQ. The CDR3 reads CASSQDGTSENEQFF. The CDR3 DNA reads as TGTGCCAGCAGCCAAGACGGGACTAGCGAGAATGAGCAGTTCTTC.

The V gene is TRBV20-1, the J gene TRBJ2-7; tentatively, D is TRBD2 (6 bases). Germline assignment: CDR1 DFQATT and CDR2 SNEGSKA (reference sequence). The CDR3 contains 14 residues. The V and J ends lost 4 bases and 1 base respectively, with 14 bases between them. The CDR3 loop reads CSAMRDAGSYEQYF. CDR3 nucleotide sequence: TGCAGTGCTATGCGGGATGCAGGGTCCTACGAGCAGTACTTC.

This clonotype was detected only a few times. V is TRBV7-2 and J is TRBJ2-3; D tentatively reads TRBD1 or TRBD2 (5 bases each). V was pared by 5 bases and J by 4 bases, with 22 bases between. CDR1 and CDR2 (germline): SGHTA, FQGNSA. The CDR3 consists of 17 residues. CDR3 amino acids: CASSPLGARVYADTQYF. DNA of the CDR3: TGTGCCAGCAGCCCCCTCGGGGCGAGGGTTTACGCAGATACGCAGTATTTT. The complete variable domain, with remaining parts taken from reference TRBV7-2 and TRBJ2-3, reads GAGVSQSPSNKVTEKGKDVELRCDPISGHTALYWYRQSLGQGLEFLIYFQGNSAPDKSGLPSDRFSAERTGGSVSTLTIQRTQQEDSAVYLCASSPLGARVYADTQYFGPGTRLTVL.

The V call is TRBV27, the J call TRBJ1-1; D is undetermined. The germline gives CDR1 MNHEY, CDR2 SMNVEV (reference sequence). This CDR3 region has 13 residues. V gave up 1 base and J gave up 2 bases, with 5 bases separating them. CDR3 region: CASSLYSNTEAFF. The CDR3 nucleotides are TGTGCCAGCAGTTTATACTCAAACACTGAAGCTTTCTTT.

The chain recombines TRBV4-3 with TRBJ2-3; no reliable D call. CDR3 length: 16 amino acids. Trimming took off 0 bases at V and 0 bases at J, with 10 bases between the two ends. The germline gives CDR1 LGHNA, CDR2 YSLEER. The CDR3, as DNA: TGCGCCAGCAGCCAAGAGGCGGCAGCAAGCACAGATACGCAGTATTTT. Translating gives CASSQEAAASTDTQYF.

This clonotype was observed a handful of times. J is TRBJ2-5 and V is TRBV4-3, with 7 nucleotides matching TRBD1. V gave up 0 bases and J gave up 7 bases; unmatched junction bases: 8. CDR1 LGHNA and CDR2 YSLEER come from the germline V gene. The CDR3 consists of 15 residues. CDR3 sequence: CASSQDQGVEGTQYF. CDR3 coding DNA: TGCGCCAGCAGCCAAGATCAGGGGGTTGAGGGGACCCAGTACTTC.

J is TRBJ1-2 and V is TRBV24-1, with 7 nucleotides matching TRBD1. CDR1 is KGHDR and CDR2 is SFDVKD in the germline V gene. The CDR3 is 13 amino acids. Trimming removed 3 bases from V and 7 bases from J; junction bases left unmatched: 4. CDR3 DNA sequence: TGTGCCACCAGTGATGGCGACAGGGTTGGCTACACCTTC. Protein: CATSDGDRVGYTF.

Only a few counts were recorded for this clonotype. The genes are TRBV5-6 and TRBJ2-1; D may be TRBD2 (6 bases). V was trimmed by 3 bases and J by 1 base, leaving 17 bases between them. This CDR3 spans 17 amino acids. Germline CDR1 reads SGHDT; CDR2 reads YYEEEE. This CDR3 is CASSSVKRALSYNEQFF. The CDR3 DNA reads TGTGCCAGCAGCTCCGTAAAGCGGGCACTATCCTACAATGAGCAGTTCTTC. Together with reference TRBV5-6 and TRBJ2-1, the CDR3 gives the full variable domain: DAGVTQSPTHLIKTRGQQVTLRCSPKSGHDTVSWYQQALGQGPQFIFQYYEEEERQRGNFPDRFSGHQFPNYSSELNVNALLLGDSALYLCASSSVKRALSYNEQFFGPGTRLTVL.

J is TRBJ1-4 and V is TRBV5-8; D is unresolved. The germline CDR1 and CDR2 sequences are SGHTS and YDEGEE. The CDR3 consists of 13 residues. Trimming took 7 bases from V and 5 from J, leaving 12 bases between them. The CDR3 spells CASPRRRNEKLFF. The CDR3 coding sequence is TGTGCCAGCCCCCGTCGGAGGAATGAAAAACTGTTTTTT.

This clonotype was seen repeatedly, ten times or more. The rearrangement links TRBV7-2 to TRBJ2-1, with 8 bases matching TRBD2. The CDR3 runs to 15 residues. Looked up from germline, CDR1 is SGHTA and CDR2 is FQGNSA. The V and J ends lost 5 bases and 6 bases, in that order; junction bases with no gene match: 9. The CDR3 reads CASSPLAGFVNEQFF. For the CDR3, the DNA is TGTGCCAGCAGCCCCTTAGCGGGATTTGTCAATGAGCAGTTCTTC.

This chain connects TRBV6-6 to TRBJ2-2; TRBD2 is a possible D gene (5 bases). V was cut by 2 bases and J by 8 bases, with 18 bases left in between. There are 16 residues in the CDR3. The germline V gene has CDR1 MNHNY and CDR2 SVGAGI (reference sequence). CDR3 DNA sequence: TGTGCCAGCAGTTACCCCGGGAAAAGCCCGGCTGGGGAGCTGTTTTTT. Its protein is CASSYPGKSPAGELFF.

This clonotype was found a few times. V usage is TRBV7-2 and J usage is TRBJ1-2, with D unclear. The CDR3 consists of 12 residues. Looked up from germline, CDR1 is SGHTA and CDR2 is FQGNSA. V dropped 5 bases and J dropped 4 bases, with 8 bases sitting between them. Here the CDR3 DNA reads TGTGCCAGCAGCACGGACGCCTATGGCTACACCTTC. This sequence encodes CASSTDAYGYTF.

This clonotype was counted many times. The chain joins TRBV12-3 or TRBV12-4 to TRBJ1-2, with a weak D call TRBD1 (5 bases). This CDR3 region has 13 residues. Trimming removed 7 bases at V and 8 bases at J, with 17 bases between. In nucleotides, the CDR3 is TGTGCCAGCACAGGGACCCGACGGGACGGCTACACCTTC. Encoded protein: CASTGTRRDGYTF.

In this sample, this clonotype turned up a few times. The rearrangement links TRBV20-1 to TRBJ2-7, with TRBD2 matching 7 bases. Germline CDR1 is DFQATT and CDR2 is SNEGSKA (reference sequence). The CDR3 is 13 amino acids. V gave up 5 bases and J gave up 2 bases; unmatched junction bases: 6. The CDR3 reads CSAVGGRAYEQYF. As DNA, the CDR3 is TGCAGTGCTGTGGGCGGGAGAGCCTACGAGCAGTACTTC.

CDR3 sequence (DNA): TGTGCCAGCAGTTTAACCCTGACAGGGGGTCCCGCTAACTATGGCTACACCTTC. Its protein is CASSLTLTGGPANYGYTF. This sequence joins TRBV28 and TRBJ1-2; 9 bases are a match to TRBD1. CDR3 length: 18 residues. Germline lookup yields CDR1 MDHEN and CDR2 SYDVKM. Germline trimming cut 2 bases from V and 0 bases from J; bases unmatched to any gene: 10.

The V gene is TRBV28, the J gene TRBJ2-7; D call uncertain. Germline CDR1 and CDR2: MDHEN and SYDVKM. V lost 3 bases to trimming and J lost 1 base, with 7 bases between them. The CDR3 consists of 13 residues. The CDR3 sequence: CASSFGQSYEQYV. In nucleotides, the CDR3 is TGTGCCAGCAGTTTTGGGCAATCCTACGAGCAGTACGTC.

This chain joins TRBV19 and TRBJ1-5, with TRBD1 identical over 8 bases. Germline trimming cut 3 bases from V and 9 bases from J; bases unmatched to any gene: 4. Germline CDR1 LNHDA, CDR2 SQIVND (reference sequence). The CDR3 spans 13 residues. The CDR3 protein is CASSIRTGMPQHF. CDR3 sequence (DNA): TGTGCCAGTAGTATTAGGACAGGGATGCCCCAGCATTTT.

This sequence joins TRBV19 and TRBJ2-7; the match to TRBD1 covers 7 bases. V shed 3 bases and J 1 base; nucleotides not matched to a gene: 12. This CDR3 comprises 17 residues. Per the germline V gene, CDR1 is LNHDA and CDR2 is SQIVND (reference sequence). CDR3 sequence: CASSIGTAGPGSYEQYF. The CDR3 coding sequence is TGTGCCAGTAGTATCGGGACAGCCGGTCCGGGTTCCTACGAGCAGTACTTC.

The rearrangement joins TRBV15 to TRBJ2-3, with D maybe TRBD1 (5 bases). This CDR3 is built from 17 residues. In germline, CDR1 is LNHNV, CDR2 YYDKDF (reference sequence). Trimming took 1 base from V and 1 from J, leaving 15 bases between them. The DNA for the CDR3 is TGTGCCACCAGCAGAGGCGGCAGGGCACCGCGCACAGATACGCAGTATTTT. Its protein is CATSRGGRAPRTDTQYF. The complete variable domain, with remaining parts taken from reference TRBV15 and TRBJ2-3, reads DAMVIQNPRYQVTQFGKPVTLSCSQTLNHNVMYWYQQKSSQAPKLLFHYYDKDFNNEADTPDNFQSRRPNTSFCFLDIRSPGLGDTAMYLCATSRGGRAPRTDTQYFGPGTRLTVL.

This clonotype was counted ten times or more. The chain recombines TRBV7-9 with TRBJ2-3; D is ambiguous. The V gene's germline CDR1 is SEHNR and CDR2 FQNEAQ (reference sequence). The V gene lost 6 bases and the J gene lost 3 bases, with 16 bases spanning the gap. The CDR3 extends over 15 amino acids. CDR3 protein: CASRPNVRWTDTQYF. In DNA form, the CDR3 reads TGTGCCAGCAGGCCAAATGTCCGGTGGACAGATACGCAGTATTTT.

The V call is TRBV6-5, the J call TRBJ2-5; TRBD1 matches 9 bases. Germline CDR1 is MNHEY and CDR2 is SVGAGI. CDR3 size: 15 residues. Trimming took 2 bases from V and 2 from J; bases not matched to a gene: 3. CDR3 residues: CASSYAGTGQETQYF. DNA of the CDR3: TGTGCCAGCAGTTACGCCGGGACAGGGCAAGAGACCCAGTACTTC.

The chain has TRBV28 and TRBJ1-5; 7 bases map to TRBD1. Losses at the gene ends were 6 bases for V and 6 bases for J; bases not matched to a gene: 11. Looked up from germline, CDR1 is MDHEN and CDR2 is SYDVKM. This CDR3 spans 15 amino acids. For the CDR3, the DNA is TGTGCCAGCAGAATAGACGGGACAGAGGGTCAGCCCCAGCATTTT. Its protein product is CASRIDGTEGQPQHF.

The chain carries TRBV19 and TRBJ2-3; 7 bases fit TRBD2. J lost 1 base, V lost 5 bases, and 6 bases had no gene match. The CDR3 is 15 residues long. Germline V gene data show CDR1 as LNHDA and CDR2 as SQIVND (reference sequence). CDR3 residues: CASSVLAPGTDTQYF. CDR3 sequence (DNA): TGTGCCAGTAGTGTACTAGCGCCCGGCACAGATACGCAGTATTTT.